The 3 T cell receptor beta chains presented below share a single source sample, sequenced in a study of vaccination effects on CD4 cells after COVID-19. With more than nine days of culture completed, CD4+ T cells were isolated. Subjects were given two BNT162b2 or mRNA-1273 vaccine doses. These TCRs' antigens remain unknown. Profiling relied on immunoSEQ multiplex PCR, and the TCRdb table lists in-frame clones only, not all of them. In the table there are about 57,000 clones, 78% of which are singletons. Sequencing used CD4+ T cells from PBMCs cultured without peptide, obtained after COVID-19 vaccination. These receptors came from a human donor who received a COVID-19 vaccine.

The rearrangement links TRBV19 to TRBJ2-7; D may correspond to TRBD1 or TRBD2 (5 bases each). Trimming cost V 1 base and J 6 bases, with 13 bases left between them. This CDR3 has 14 residues. Germline V gene lookup returns CDR1 LNHDA and CDR2 SQIVND (reference sequence). The CDR3 spells CASSIAGLRSEQYF. The DNA of the CDR3 is TGTGCCAGTAGTATAGCGGGGCTTCGGAGCGAGCAGTACTTC.

V gene TRBV3-1 (or the pseudogene TRBV3-2) combines with J gene TRBJ1-6; 11 nucleotides match TRBD1. V dropped 2 bases and J dropped 6; count of bases not matched to a gene: 6. Germline-derived CDR1 and CDR2 are LGHDT and YNNKEL (reference sequence). The length of the CDR3 is 17 residues. CDR3 protein: CASSQLGGTGGNSPLHF. CDR3 DNA sequence: TGTGCCAGCAGCCAACTGGGAGGGACAGGGGGTAATTCACCCCTCCACTTT.

V and J are TRBV6-4 and TRBJ1-1; 12 nucleotides agree with TRBD1. This CDR3 has 16 amino acids. The J segment lost 4 bases and the V segment lost 5 bases, leaving 8 bases of the junction unmatched. In germline, CDR1 is MRHNA, CDR2 SNTAGT. The CDR3 DNA is TGTGCCAGCAGTCCATCTGGGACAGGGGGCCTCACTGAAGCTTTCTTT. Protein: CASSPSGTGGLTEAFF.